Sequencing of this T cell receptor beta chain was carried out in a study of blood T cell repertoires in COVID-19. On the study more broadly: Italy, Spain and the United States were the sources of the convalescent and acute COVID-19 samples. The analysed material was cDNA or gDNA that came from T cells, B-cell-depleted T cells, or PBMCs.

Authors' analysis steps: Reference gene primers were amplified, and this amplification served to estimate nucleated cell counts. The data were produced by immunoSEQ multiplex PCR, yet TCRdb's version contains in-frame clones alone and is incomplete. V, J and clone size were drawn from that table, and D and trimming were deduced from the DNA. The data hold under 200,000 clones, with approximately 83% observed a single time. The germline gives CDR1 SNHLY, CDR2 FYNNEI. V shed 10 bases and J 7 bases; nucleotides not matched to a gene: 13. The CDR3 covers 13 residues. The chain employs TRBV2 and TRBJ2-7; the match to TRBD1 covers 7 bases. The sample was peripheral blood. The receptor's source is an elderly woman with active or convalescent COVID-19. The CDR3 DNA reads as TGTGCCAACAAACAGGGGATTGGTGAGGAGCAGTACTTC. The encoded protein is CANKQGIGEEQYF.